This T cell receptor (beta chain) is drawn from a study of T cells in Graves' hyperthyroidism and ophthalmopathy (dated by TCRdb to the late 2010s). With regard to the full study: Peripheral blood was sampled at the time of initial diagnosis, prior to any treatment. TCR Vbeta CDR3 sequencing of fewer than 150 peripheral blood samples (approximately 44 ophthalmopathy, over 70 hyperthyroidism and approximately 17 progressor patients) is reported in the paper. To identify distinguishing TCR V-J signatures, a discovery cohort of 90 to 100 patients was used, comprising 40 to 45 with Graves' ophthalmopathy and 55 to 65 with stable Graves' hyperthyroidism. The study also compared thyroid tissue and blood T-cell repertoires from over 5 Graves' hyperthyroidism patients. The approximately 98 discovery patients were randomly divided into training and test sets at a 7:3 ratio. An independent validation cohort of 18 to 20 hyperthyroidism patients and 17 patients who later progressed to ophthalmopathy tested prospective prediction of ophthalmopathy. After sampling, hyperthyroidism patients received methimazole starting at 30 mg daily, and ophthalmopathy patients received high-dose intravenous methylprednisolone.

Stable Graves' hyperthyroidism was defined as no progression to ophthalmopathy during 18 months of follow-up. Hyperthyroidism patients were newly diagnosed, had a disease duration of under 2 months, and were aged 18 to 65 years. The study excluded patients with uncontrolled infections, other autoimmune diseases, pregnancy or lactation. Diagnoses were established on the basis of clinical symptoms, serum thyroxine and TRAb, thyroid ultrasound, and orbital computed tomography. PBMCs were separated from 10 ml of fresh peripheral blood using Ficoll-Paque density gradient centrifugation. Trizol reagent was used to extract total RNA, and RNA quality was then checked on an Agilent 2100 Bioanalyzer. The junction shows trimming of 6 bases on V and 5 bases on J, plus 16 bases between the germline ends. CDR1 is given as DFQATT and CDR2 as SNEGSKA, both from the germline V gene (reference sequence). Taken from cysteine to phenylalanine, the CDR3 has 13 residues. Left in the record is the CDR3 DNA by itself, 39 bases read in frame from the first base.

On this clonotype itself: Its antigen remains unidentified. Nothing much larger sits one base from this clone, and base qualities are not available.

Paper-wide results and their limitations: A 13 V-J signature model separated ophthalmopathy from stable hyperthyroidism, with 87.88% sensitivity and roughly 81% specificity in cross-validation and 80%/75% in testing. No statistical method was used to fix the sample size in advance, and group allocation was not hidden from the investigators. In validation, the model predicted progression to ophthalmopathy a median of about 6.5 months before onset, with 65% to 71% sensitivity and 72.22% specificity. Most expanded thyroid clonotypes (frequency above 0.001) were also detected in blood, suggesting blood repertoires may reflect thyroid immune responses.

The TCR beta CDR3 regions were amplified from RNA transcripts. For the first round of RT-PCR on the TCR CDR3, the HTBI primer set was used together with the Qiagen OneStep RT-PCR kit. Libraries were constructed in a second round of multiplex PCR, after which size selection and purification were performed. Paired-end sequencing of the libraries was performed with 100 bp reads on an Illumina HiSeq2000. In the source study's methods: SOAPnuke was used to process the raw data, throwing out any read that contained adapters or uncalled bases, had a mean Phred below 15, or lacked an exact constant-primer or identifier match. COPE v1.2.5 was used to merge high-quality paired reads, and clonotypes were defined as unique nucleotide sequences. MiTCR v1.1 was used to align the clonotypes against IMGT TRBV, TRBD and TRBJ reference segments. The analysis was restricted to V-J combinations with a frequency above 0.0001, which together covered 99.2% of the repertoires. A TCS score was defined as the ratio of F50 (clonal expansion) to E x V (chaos), with BLOSUM62-based TCRdist applied between CDR3 peptides within each V-J. Welch's t-statistics and random forest reduced roughly 540 V-J features to 13, which were used in a naive Bayes classifier (R e1071). The similarity between thyroid and blood repertoires was quantified using the Morisita-Horn index. TCRdb handled the public reads itself, with Q25 trimming in fastp and clone calling in MiXCR, and kept productive beta chains. Rows with a matching CDR3 protein are joined into one entry that keeps the most common DNA and genes. These V and J calls rely on TCRdb rather than the paper's analysis. Recorded for this sample are about 760,000 distinct CDR3 sequences; under 45% of them occurred a single time. The leading ten clones occupy around 30% of the sample.

This TCR came from a woman aged 40 to 55 with Graves' hyperthyroidism. The sequenced material came from blood. The sequence is built from TRBV20-1 and TRBJ2-5; the D gene is possibly TRBD1 or TRBD2, with 5 bases matching each. The CDR3 protein sequence reads: CSAARGADETQYF. The nucleotides are TGCAGTGCCGCTAGAGGGGCGGATGAGACCCAGTACTTC.